This TCR beta chain was observed in a study of control samples from healthy donors and cancer patients (dated by TCRdb to between 2020 and 2021). The library came from the immunoSEQ multiplex PCR assay. What TCRdb holds here is the immuneACCESS table cut down to in-frame rearrangements. Part of the clones is not present; checked against another copy, under half of the missing clones reflect an unresolved V gene, and the others are unexplained. The sample records more than 95,000 clones, nearly 95% of which are singletons. The ten largest clones represent roughly 2.6% of the sample. Worth noting for this clone: The antigen this receptor binds is unknown. There are no base qualities to consult, and no much larger clone falls within one base.

The specimen sequenced was blood. The sequence came from a man younger than 40 in good health.

The DNA is as follows: TGTGCCAGCAGCGTAGGGAATGCTAATGAAAAACTGTTTTTT. This sequence encodes CASSVGNANEKLFF. The sequence joins TRBV9 to TRBJ1-4, with the D gene too uncertain to name. The CDR3 runs 14 amino acids, cysteine and phenylalanine included. Only CDR3 DNA is held: 42 bases, read in frame from base 1. V loses 0 bases, J loses 3 bases, and the germline ends lie 6 bases apart. The germline V gene provides CDR1 SGDLS and CDR2 YYNGEE.